Below are 28 T cell receptor beta chains sequenced from a single sample in a study of T cell changes during pregnancy in multiple sclerosis. Clones were read by immunoSEQ multiplex PCR, and TCRdb kept only the in-frame ones, dropping some. This sample carries over 25,000 clones, approximately 89% of them seen once, and the ten largest clones take over 5.5%. The specimen was CD8+ T cells from peripheral blood mononuclear cells, collected after pregnancy. The receptors stem from a female donor with multiple sclerosis, enrolled in a pregnancy study.

The chain employs TRBV15 and TRBJ2-7; TRBD2 is a possible D gene (5 bases). The germline V and J ends were trimmed by 1 base and 5 bases, with 12 bases remaining between them. The CDR3 sequence is 14 residues long. Per the germline V gene, CDR1 is LNHNV and CDR2 is YYDKDF (reference sequence). In DNA, the CDR3 is TGTGCCACCAGCAGAGGGGGAGAGGGCCACGAGCAGTACTTC. Residues: CATSRGGEGHEQYF.

This chain uses TRBV7-3 with TRBJ2-3, with 8 nucleotides matching TRBD2. The length of the CDR3 is 16 residues. V shed 5 bases, J shed 1 base, and the junction held 8 bases outside the gene matches. Germline CDR1 reads SGHTA; CDR2 reads FQGTGA. CDR3: CASSILSGARTDTQYF. The DNA for the CDR3 is TGTGCCAGCAGCATCCTTAGCGGGGCCCGCACAGATACGCAGTATTTT.

The genes are TRBV11-2 and TRBJ2-2; D is possibly TRBD2 (6 bases). Germline lookup yields CDR1 SGHAT and CDR2 FQNNGV. The CDR3 consists of 16 residues. Trimming shortened V by 5 bases and J by 0 bases, and 13 bases separated the two germline ends. The CDR3 reads CASSLTGASNTGELFF. CDR3 coding DNA: TGTGCCAGCAGCCTAACGGGAGCATCGAACACCGGGGAGCTGTTTTTT.

This chain links TRBV7-6 with TRBJ2-1; D may be TRBD2 (5 bases). The CDR3 extends over 16 amino acids. Trimming stripped 1 base from V and 0 bases from J, with 10 bases between. CDR1 is SGHVS, CDR2 FNYEAQ, per germline. This chain's CDR3 is CASSLEAASSYNEQFF. In DNA, the CDR3 is TGTGCCAGCAGCTTAGAAGCGGCTAGCTCCTACAATGAGCAGTTCTTC.

V usage is TRBV9 and J usage is TRBJ2-3; 11 positions agree with TRBD2. The CDR3 is 18 residues long. Germline-derived CDR1 and CDR2 are SGDLS and YYNGEE. The V gene end was trimmed by 0 bases and the J gene end by 4 bases; junction bases not matched to a gene: 10. The CDR3 is CASSVEDGVLAGADTQYF. The CDR3 bases are TGTGCCAGCAGCGTAGAGGATGGGGTACTAGCGGGAGCAGATACGCAGTATTTT.

The chain uses TRBV28 and TRBJ1-6; D perhaps matches TRBD1 (6 bases). The ends were cut back, 8 bases at V and 10 bases at J, with 18 bases in the middle. The CDR3 sequence is 14 residues long. Germline loops: CDR1 MDHEN, CDR2 SYDVKM. The CDR3 region has the DNA TGTGCCAGCCGGGGGGCCAGCAGGAGATCACCCCTCCACTTT. Protein product: CASRGASRRSPLHF. Supplemented by reference TRBV28 and TRBJ1-6, the full variable domain reads DVKVTQSSRYLVKRTGEKVFLECVQDMDHENMFWYRQDPGLGLRLIYFSYDVKMKEKGDIPEGYSVSREKKERFSLILESASTNQTSMYLCASRGASRRSPLHFGNGTRLTVT.

The gene calls are TRBV29-1 and TRBJ2-7, with D perhaps matching TRBD1 (5 bases). The V gene's germline CDR1 is SQVTM and CDR2 ANQGSEA. The V and J ends lost 3 bases and 2 bases respectively, with 11 bases between them. The CDR3 consists of 13 residues. The CDR3 nucleotides read TGCAGCGTTGAGGCAGGGTCTCCCTACGAGCAGTACTTC. Residues: CSVEAGSPYEQYF.

CDR3 sequence: CASSLGAMEQQYF. The CDR3 region has the DNA TGTGCCAGCAGCTTAGGTGCCATGGAGCAGCAGTACTTC. This chain joins TRBV7-9 and TRBJ2-5; D uncertain. From germline, CDR1 is SEHNR and CDR2 FQNEAQ (reference sequence). The CDR3 is 13 amino acids. Trimming stripped 1 base from V and 11 bases from J, with 14 bases between.

The chain couples TRBV5-1 to TRBJ2-1; 7 bases match TRBD1. Germline-derived CDR1 and CDR2 are SGHRS and YFSETQ. The J segment lost 8 bases and the V segment lost 0 bases, leaving 2 bases of the junction unmatched. The length of the CDR3 is 13 residues. CDR3 in amino acids: CASSLGGGYEQFF. The DNA for the CDR3 is TGCGCCAGCAGCTTGGGAGGGGGCTATGAGCAGTTCTTC.

The J gene is TRBJ1-3, the V gene TRBV13; unclear D gene. Trimming stripped 3 bases from V and 2 bases from J, with 8 bases between. This CDR3 has 14 residues. Looked up from germline, CDR1 is PRHDT and CDR2 is FYEKMQ (reference sequence). The CDR3 here is CASSFPGAGNTIYF. For the CDR3, the DNA is TGTGCCAGCAGCTTCCCGGGTGCTGGAAACACCATATATTTT. The variable domain in full, with the rest retrieved from reference TRBV13 and TRBJ1-3, is AAGVIQSPRHLIKEKRETATLKCYPIPRHDTVYWYQQGPGQDPQFLISFYEKMQSDKGSIPDRFSAQQFSDYHSELNMSSLELGDSALYFCASSFPGAGNTIYFGEGSWLTVV.

This rearrangement joins TRBV7-6 to TRBJ2-5; 8 bases are shared with TRBD2. Looked up from germline, CDR1 is SGHVS and CDR2 is FNYEAQ. V shed 4 bases, J shed 5 bases, and the junction held 15 bases outside the gene matches. CDR3 length: 17 residues. CDR3 sequence (DNA): TGTGCCAGCAGCTCCTATGGGGAGCGGGAGAGGGGGGAGACCCAGTACTTC. Amino acids: CASSSYGERERGETQYF.

The genes are TRBV5-8 and TRBJ2-1; TRBD2 matches 10 bases. After removal of 9 bases from V and 4 bases from J, the junction contained 10 bases not matched to a gene. CDR1 is SGHTS, CDR2 YDEGEE, per germline. The CDR3 spans 15 residues. This CDR3 is CAITPGTSEYNEQFF. Written as DNA, the CDR3 is TGTGCCATTACTCCCGGGACTAGCGAGTACAATGAGCAGTTCTTC.

This chain joins TRBV7-9 and TRBJ2-7; TRBD1 agrees at 7 bases. There are 14 residues in the CDR3. The germline gives CDR1 SEHNR, CDR2 FQNEAQ (reference sequence). J lost 1 base, V lost 5 bases, and 5 bases had no gene match. CDR3 coding DNA: TGTGCCAGCAGCAGCCGGGACAGATCCTACGAGCAGTACTTC. The encoded protein is CASSSRDRSYEQYF.

V usage is TRBV5-1 and J usage is TRBJ2-1; D perhaps matches TRBD2 (6 bases). V lost 3 bases to trimming and J lost 5 bases, with 21 bases between them. CDR1 is SGHRS and CDR2 is YFSETQ in the germline V gene. The CDR3 extends over 17 amino acids. CDR3 region: CASSWATTSIYHNEQFF. In nucleotides, the CDR3 is TGCGCCAGCAGCTGGGCAACGACTAGTATTTACCACAATGAGCAGTTCTTC.

The rearrangement joins TRBV28 to TRBJ1-5, with TRBD1 as a possible D gene (6 bases). Germline V lookup: CDR1 MDHEN, CDR2 SYDVKM. V lost 5 bases and J lost 8, with 10 bases in between. CDR3 length: 12 residues. The DNA for the CDR3 is TGTGCCAGCAGTAGGGGGAGCAAGCCCCAGCATTTT. It codes for CASSRGSKPQHF.

The chain combines TRBV19 with TRBJ2-1, with 10 bases matching TRBD2. CDR3 size: 18 residues. The germline gives CDR1 LNHDA, CDR2 SQIVND (reference sequence). Trimming at V came to 1 base and at J to 7 bases, leaving 13 bases not matched to a gene. The CDR3 reads CASSIGLAGVDMWNEQFF. The CDR3 DNA follows: TGTGCCAGTAGTATAGGGCTAGCGGGAGTCGATATGTGGAATGAGCAGTTCTTC.

The DNA of the CDR3 is TGTGCCAGCAGATTAAATCAGGGGAACACTGAAGCTTTCTTT. Its protein is CASRLNQGNTEAFF. The chain joins TRBV6-5 to TRBJ1-1; D might be TRBD1 (5 bases). The CDR3 extends over 14 amino acids. From germline, CDR1 is MNHEY and CDR2 SVGAGI. V lost 6 bases and J 1 base, leaving 12 bases between the germline ends.

The gene calls are TRBV7-9 and TRBJ2-7; D is possibly TRBD2 (6 bases). The CDR3 has 13 residues. Germline CDR1 is SEHNR and CDR2 is FQNEAQ (reference sequence). Trimming took off 5 bases at V and 3 bases at J, with 11 bases between the two ends. In DNA form, the CDR3 reads TGTGCCAGCAGCCCGCCGGGGGACTACGAGCAGTACTTC. It yields the protein CASSPPGDYEQYF.

This chain connects TRBV5-6 to TRBJ2-7; D is perhaps TRBD1 (5 bases). V was cut by 6 bases and J by 3 bases, with 13 bases left in between. This CDR3 is built from 13 residues. Germline values: CDR1 SGHDT, CDR2 YYEEEE. The CDR3 region is CASTLGQGYEQYF. The CDR3 bases are TGTGCCAGCACCTTAGGGCAGGGCTACGAGCAGTACTTC.

This chain connects TRBV9 to TRBJ2-3; tentatively, D is TRBD2 (5 bases). V shed 1 base and J shed 0 bases, with 6 bases lying between them. CDR1 is SGDLS, CDR2 YYNGEE, per germline. The CDR3 spans 14 residues. The CDR3 here is CASSVSGSTDTQYF. The CDR3 DNA reads as TGTGCCAGCAGCGTATCGGGAAGCACAGATACGCAGTATTTT.

The chain has TRBV7-3 and TRBJ2-1; D call uncertain. CDR3 size: 14 residues. V was clipped by 2 bases and J by 4 bases, with 9 bases between them. Germline CDR1 SGHTA, CDR2 FQGTGA. CDR3: CASSLGPEYNEQFF. The CDR3, as DNA: TGTGCCAGCAGCTTAGGGCCCGAATACAATGAGCAGTTCTTC.

CDR3 coding DNA: TGTGCCAGCAGTGACCGGACAGGTTTTGCAACTAATGAAAAACTGTTTTTT. This encodes CASSDRTGFATNEKLFF. The genes are TRBV6-1 and TRBJ1-4; 7 bases align to TRBD1. The trim removed 3 bases at V and 0 bases at J, leaving 7 bases unmatched. The CDR3 is made up of 17 amino acids. The V gene's germline CDR1 is MNHNS and CDR2 SASEGT.

This chain links TRBV19 with TRBJ2-1, with 9 bases matching TRBD2. Germline CDR1 LNHDA, CDR2 SQIVND (reference sequence). V lost 4 bases and J lost 9; bases outside the gene matches: 13. The CDR3 spans 16 residues. The CDR3 sequence is CASSKRREGLEVEQFF. As DNA, the CDR3 is TGTGCCAGTAGTAAGAGGCGGGAGGGCCTAGAGGTTGAGCAGTTCTTC.

Here the CDR3 DNA reads TGTGCCAGCAGTTGGGTAGGGGGCGGTAATTACGAGCAGTACTTC. Protein product: CASSWVGGGNYEQYF. The J gene is TRBJ2-7, the V gene TRBV28; 7 bases align to TRBD1. The CDR3 runs 15 residues. Germline loops: CDR1 MDHEN, CDR2 SYDVKM. V dropped 4 bases and J dropped 4; count of bases not matched to a gene: 10.

The chain carries TRBV4-3 and TRBJ2-5, with 11 bases lining up with TRBD2. CDR3 length equals 15 residues. Per germline, CDR1 LGHNA and CDR2 YSLEER. The V segment lost 2 bases and the J segment 2 bases; nucleotides outside the gene matches: 1. As DNA, the CDR3 is TGCGCCAGCAGCCAAAGACTAGCGGGGCAAGAGACCCAGTACTTC. It encodes CASSQRLAGQETQYF.

The rearrangement links TRBV7-3 to TRBJ1-1; tentatively, D is TRBD1 (6 bases). V dropped 1 base and J dropped 5 bases, with 14 bases sitting between them. CDR1 and CDR2 from the germline V gene are SGHTA and FQGTGA. The CDR3 is 15 residues long. CDR3 DNA sequence: TGTGCCAGCAGCTTAAACGGCAGGGGAATTACTGAAGCTTTCTTT. Its translation is CASSLNGRGITEAFF.

The rearrangement links TRBV13 to TRBJ2-1; D is possibly TRBD1 (5 bases). V was clipped by 6 bases and J by 9 bases, with 15 bases between them. This CDR3 is built from 13 residues. The germline V gene has CDR1 PRHDT and CDR2 FYEKMQ (reference sequence). The CDR3 DNA reads TGTGCCAGCAGTCCCTCAGGGTTCGGTGAGCAGTTCTTC. Residues: CASSPSGFGEQFF.

The chain carries TRBV28 and TRBJ2-7; 9 nucleotides line up with TRBD2. The CDR3 is 14 residues long. Germline lookup yields CDR1 MDHEN and CDR2 SYDVKM. V was clipped by 4 bases and J by 7 bases; unmatched bases: 8. CDR3 residues: CASSSGTSRWEQYF. CDR3 bases: TGTGCCAGCAGTTCCGGGACTAGCCGCTGGGAGCAGTACTTC.